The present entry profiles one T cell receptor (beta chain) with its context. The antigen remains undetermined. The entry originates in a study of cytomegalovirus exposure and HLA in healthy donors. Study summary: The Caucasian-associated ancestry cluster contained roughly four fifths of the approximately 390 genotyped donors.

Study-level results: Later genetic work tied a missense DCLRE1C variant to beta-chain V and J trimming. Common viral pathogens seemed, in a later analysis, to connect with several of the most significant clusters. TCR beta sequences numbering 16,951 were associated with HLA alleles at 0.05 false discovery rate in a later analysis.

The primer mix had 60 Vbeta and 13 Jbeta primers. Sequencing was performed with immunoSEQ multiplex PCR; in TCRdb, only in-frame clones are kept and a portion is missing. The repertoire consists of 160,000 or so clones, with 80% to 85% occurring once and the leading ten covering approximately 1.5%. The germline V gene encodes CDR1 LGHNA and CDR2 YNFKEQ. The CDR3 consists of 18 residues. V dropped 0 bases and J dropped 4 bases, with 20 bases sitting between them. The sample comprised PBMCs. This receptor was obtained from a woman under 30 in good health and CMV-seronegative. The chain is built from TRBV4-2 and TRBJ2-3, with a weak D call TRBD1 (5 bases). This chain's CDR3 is CASSQDGIGALTSDTQYF. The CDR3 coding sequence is TGTGCCAGCAGCCAAGATGGGATAGGGGCTCTCACTTCAGATACGCAGTATTTT.